This T cell receptor (beta chain) emerged from a study of regulatory T cells. Amplification used 52 TRBV primers and 13 TRBJ primers. Measured with immunoSEQ multiplex PCR; TCRdb has only the in-frame clones, and not every one. The data show roughly 23,000 clones, around nine tenths seen once. General study findings and limits: In CD3G-deficient patients, conventional CD4+ T cells were enriched for hydrophobic CDR3 residues at positions 6 and 7.

Only one count was recorded for this clone. Its specificity is unknown. Autoimmunity was present in every CD3G-deficient patient, worse in two. This receptor was taken from a child aged 10 to 17 with CD3G deficiency. The sample comprised conventional CD4+ T cells sorted from blood.

The CDR3 DNA follows: TGTGCCAGCAGCAAAGCCGGTCGGGGGGCGCGCTACGAGCAGTACTTC. Translated: CASSKAGRGARYEQYF. The V call is TRBV21-1, the J call TRBJ2-7; the tabulated D call, TRBD2, remains unverified against the DNA. TRBV21-1 is tagged as a pseudogene. The CDR3 sequence is 16 residues long.